This is a list of T cell receptor beta chains from one sample in a study of beta chain features in type 1 diabetes. Repertoires were generated with immunoSEQ multiplex PCR, while TCRdb's copy carries only in-frame clones and drops some. The sample includes hundreds of thousands of clones, around 15% of them seen just once. Sample: naive CD4+ T cells from blood. These TCRs come from a man between 18 and 29 years old with type 1 diabetes. Each CDR3 is given with its conserved first and last residue. D genes are given only for firm matches. Clone size is given for some rows only: seen once, a few or many times, or a class if the clone is expanded.

D gene: TRBD1; clone size: NA; J gene: TRBJ2-7; V gene: TRBV7-2; CDR3 DNA: TGTGCCAGCAGCCGGGACAGGTCATCCTACGAGCAGTACTTC; CDR3 protein: CASSRDRSSYEQYF
D gene: TRBD2; clone size: NA; J gene: TRBJ2-3; V gene: TRBV7-2; CDR3 DNA: TGTGCCAGCAGCCGGGTCCGACTAGCGGGGGGGCGGGGCACAGATACGCAGTATTTT; CDR3 protein: CASSRVRLAGGRGTDTQYF
D gene: NA; clone size: NA; J gene: TRBJ2-1; V gene: TRBV4-1; CDR3 DNA: TGCGCCAGCAGCCAGTCCCAGGGGTTTAGTGTGGCTCGAGACAATGAGCAGTTCTTC; CDR3 protein: CASSQSQGFSVARDNEQFF
D gene: NA; clone size: NA; J gene: TRBJ1-5; V gene: TRBV7-9; CDR3 DNA: TGTGCCAGCAGCCCTGACGGGGCTGGTCAGCCCCAGCATTTT; CDR3 protein: CASSPDGAGQPQHF
D gene: NA; clone size: few; J gene: TRBJ2-3; V gene: TRBV6-1; CDR3 DNA: TGTGCCACCCTCTTTAGCGGCACAGATACGCAGTATTTT; CDR3 protein: CATLFSGTDTQYF
D gene: NA; clone size: NA; J gene: TRBJ1-2; V gene: TRBV29-1; CDR3 DNA: TGCAGCGTAACCCTCCAAACGGGCTATGGCTACACCTTC; CDR3 protein: CSVTLQTGYGYTF
D gene: NA; clone size: NA; J gene: TRBJ2-7; V gene: TRBV15; CDR3 DNA: TGTGCCACCAGCAGAGAAGAGGGCCCCTACGAGCAGTACTTC; CDR3 protein: CATSREEGPYEQYF
D gene: NA; clone size: NA; J gene: TRBJ1-2; V gene: TRBV6-5; CDR3 DNA: TGTGCCAGCAGTACGACCGGGGGTGGCTACACCTTC; CDR3 protein: CASSTTGGGYTF
D gene: NA; clone size: few; J gene: TRBJ1-2; V gene: TRBV2; CDR3 DNA: TGTGCCAGCAGTTCGTGGGGGGCCGGCTACACCTTC; CDR3 protein: CASSSWGAGYTF
D gene: NA; clone size: few; J gene: TRBJ1-2; V gene: TRBV5-4; CDR3 DNA: TGTGCCAGCAGCGGGACCCGGACATCTAACTATGGCTACACCTTC; CDR3 protein: CASSGTRTSNYGYTF
D gene: NA; clone size: NA; J gene: TRBJ1-3; V gene: TRBV6-5; CDR3 DNA: TGTGCCAGCAGATCTACAGGGAAAAGCGGAAACACCATATATTTT; CDR3 protein: CASRSTGKSGNTIYF
D gene: TRBD1; clone size: NA; J gene: TRBJ2-5; V gene: TRBV9; CDR3 DNA: TGTGCCAGCAGCCCACGGACAGGGCGCCAAGAGACCCAGTACTTC; CDR3 protein: CASSPRTGRQETQYF
D gene: TRBD1; clone size: few; J gene: TRBJ2-7; V gene: TRBV7-2; CDR3 DNA: TGTGCCAGCAGCTACCACGCGCGGACAGGGGCCTACGAGCAGTACTTC; CDR3 protein: CASSYHARTGAYEQYF
D gene: TRBD2; clone size: NA; J gene: TRBJ2-5; V gene: TRBV5-4; CDR3 DNA: TGTGCCAGCAGCTACCGACTAGCGGGACATGAGACCCAGTACTTC; CDR3 protein: CASSYRLAGHETQYF
D gene: NA; clone size: NA; J gene: TRBJ1-1; V gene: TRBV7-2; CDR3 DNA: TGTGCCAGCAGCACCCGACAGGAAGCTTTCTTT; CDR3 protein: CASSTRQEAFF
D gene: NA; clone size: NA; J gene: TRBJ2-2; V gene: TRBV7-2; CDR3 DNA: TGTGCCAGCAGCTTAGAGCAGGGCACCGGGGAGCTGTTTTTT; CDR3 protein: CASSLEQGTGELFF
D gene: NA; clone size: NA; J gene: TRBJ1-4; V gene: TRBV25-1; CDR3 DNA: TGTGCCAGCAGTGATCAGGAAAAACTGTTTTTT; CDR3 protein: CASSDQEKLFF
D gene: TRBD1; clone size: NA; J gene: TRBJ2-5; V gene: TRBV7-2; CDR3 DNA: TGTGCCAGCAGCGCGGACAGGGGGATACAAGAGACCCAGTACTTC; CDR3 protein: CASSADRGIQETQYF
D gene: NA; clone size: few; J gene: TRBJ1-4; V gene: TRBV18; CDR3 DNA: TGTGCCAGCTCACCACCGGAAGGGCGTAATGAAAAACTGTTTTTT; CDR3 protein: CASSPPEGRNEKLFF
D gene: NA; clone size: few; J gene: TRBJ2-3; V gene: TRBV7-2; CDR3 DNA: TGTGCCAGCAGCTTATGGGGCGCTAGCACAGATACGCAGTATTTT; CDR3 protein: CASSLWGASTDTQYF
D gene: TRBD1; clone size: few; J gene: TRBJ2-7; V gene: TRBV6-5; CDR3 DNA: TGTGCCAGCAAGGACAGGGACTACGAGCAGTACTTC; CDR3 protein: CASKDRDYEQYF
D gene: NA; clone size: NA; J gene: TRBJ1-6; V gene: TRBV29-1; CDR3 DNA: TGCAGCGTTGGTACGCTAAATTCACCCCTCCACTTT; CDR3 protein: CSVGTLNSPLHF
D gene: NA; clone size: few; J gene: TRBJ1-2; V gene: TRBV30; CDR3 DNA: TGTGCCTGGAGTGTGGGAGCTAACTATGGCTACACCTTC; CDR3 protein: CAWSVGANYGYTF
D gene: NA; clone size: few; J gene: TRBJ1-1; V gene: TRBV29-1; CDR3 DNA: TGCACTGGTCGGGGGGGGAACACTGAAGCTTTCTTT; CDR3 protein: CTGRGGNTEAFF
D gene: TRBD2; clone size: NA; J gene: TRBJ2-7; V gene: TRBV5-1; CDR3 DNA: TGCGCCAGCAGCTGGGGACAGACTAGCGGGATCCCCGAGCAGTACTTC; CDR3 protein: CASSWGQTSGIPEQYF
D gene: TRBD2; clone size: few; J gene: TRBJ2-7; V gene: TRBV25-1; CDR3 DNA: TGTGCCAGCAGTGAAGCGGGAGCGGGCCCCCACTACGAGCAGTACTTC; CDR3 protein: CASSEAGAGPHYEQYF
D gene: NA; clone size: NA; J gene: TRBJ2-7; V gene: TRBV28; CDR3 DNA: TGTGCCAGCAGTTTGGGGGGGCCCGTTAAAAGCTACGAGCAGTACTTC; CDR3 protein: CASSLGGPVKSYEQYF
D gene: TRBD1; clone size: NA; J gene: TRBJ2-3; V gene: TRBV7-9; CDR3 DNA: TGTGCCAGCAGTTCGACAGGGGCAGATACGCAGTATTTT; CDR3 protein: CASSSTGADTQYF
D gene: NA; clone size: few; J gene: TRBJ2-3; V gene: TRBV9; CDR3 DNA: TGTGCCAGCAGCCCCAGGGTGGGCACAGATACGCAGTATTTT; CDR3 protein: CASSPRVGTDTQYF
D gene: NA; clone size: NA; J gene: TRBJ2-5; V gene: TRBV4-3; CDR3 DNA: TGCGCCAGCAGCCAAGATAGAACGGTCCAAGAGACCCAGTACTTC; CDR3 protein: CASSQDRTVQETQYF
D gene: NA; clone size: few; J gene: TRBJ2-5; V gene: TRBV30; CDR3 DNA: TGTGCCTGGAGTGTACATAGCGTCCTGGGGAACCAGTACTTC; CDR3 protein: CAWSVHSVLGNQYF
D gene: NA; clone size: few; J gene: TRBJ2-3; V gene: TRBV21-1; CDR3 DNA: TGTGCCAGCACCCCCAACGGGGAACGCATAAGGGCAGATACGCAGTATTTT; CDR3 protein: CASTPNGERIRADTQYF
D gene: NA; clone size: few; J gene: TRBJ1-2; V gene: TRBV15; CDR3 DNA: TGTGCCACCAGCAGAGAGATTAGGGGTGGCTACACCTTC; CDR3 protein: CATSREIRGGYTF
D gene: TRBD1; clone size: NA; J gene: TRBJ1-2; V gene: TRBV7-9; CDR3 DNA: TGTGCCAGCAGCCTCGGGACAGGGGGCGCGGTGGGTGGCTACACCTTC; CDR3 protein: CASSLGTGGAVGGYTF
D gene: NA; clone size: NA; J gene: TRBJ2-4; V gene: TRBV11-1; CDR3 DNA: TGTGCCAGCAGCTTAGGGGAAAACATTCAGTACTTC; CDR3 protein: CASSLGENIQYF
D gene: TRBD1; clone size: few; J gene: TRBJ2-7; V gene: TRBV29-1; CDR3 DNA: TGCAGCGTCGGACAGGGGTCTCCCGGGATTTACGAGCAGTACTTC; CDR3 protein: CSVGQGSPGIYEQYF
D gene: TRBD2; clone size: NA; J gene: TRBJ2-4; V gene: TRBV5-1; CDR3 DNA: TGCGCCAGCAGCTTGAGTAGCGGGAGTCGGAGAAACATTCAGTACTTC; CDR3 protein: CASSLSSGSRRNIQYF
D gene: NA; clone size: few; J gene: TRBJ2-3; V gene: TRBV7-3; CDR3 DNA: TGTGCCAGCAGCCCTACCGGGACTAGCACAGATACGCAGTATTTT; CDR3 protein: CASSPTGTSTDTQYF
D gene: TRBD1; clone size: NA; J gene: TRBJ1-6; V gene: TRBV4-2; CDR3 DNA: TGTGCCAGCAGCCAAGGTGCGGGACAGGGGGATTATAATTCACCCCTCCACTTT; CDR3 protein: CASSQGAGQGDYNSPLHF
D gene: NA; clone size: few; J gene: TRBJ2-1; V gene: TRBV7-3; CDR3 DNA: TGTGCCAGTCTCCCCGATGAGCAGTTCTTC; CDR3 protein: CASLPDEQFF
D gene: NA; clone size: few; J gene: TRBJ2-1; V gene: TRBV6-6; CDR3 DNA: TGTGCCAGCAGTTACCGGAGCGCTCTCAATGAGCAGTTCTTC; CDR3 protein: CASSYRSALNEQFF
D gene: TRBD1; clone size: NA; J gene: TRBJ1-2; V gene: TRBV28; CDR3 DNA: TGTGCCAGCAGTTCTGGACAGGGTCGTTATGGCTACACCTTC; CDR3 protein: CASSSGQGRYGYTF
D gene: TRBD1; clone size: NA; J gene: TRBJ2-2; V gene: TRBV4-2; CDR3 DNA: TGTGCCAGCAGCCAAGATCCGGACAGGGGGCGACGGACCGGGGAGCTGTTTTTT; CDR3 protein: CASSQDPDRGRRTGELFF
D gene: TRBD2; clone size: few; J gene: TRBJ2-5; V gene: TRBV7-2; CDR3 DNA: TGTGCCAGCAGCCCACGACTAGCGGGAGAAGAGACCCAGTACTTC; CDR3 protein: CASSPRLAGEETQYF
D gene: TRBD2; clone size: few; J gene: TRBJ2-5; V gene: TRBV7-2; CDR3 DNA: TGTGCCAGCAGCTTAAGCCAGCGGGGGGGAGCAGAGACCCAGTACTTC; CDR3 protein: CASSLSQRGGAETQYF
D gene: NA; clone size: few; J gene: TRBJ2-5; V gene: TRBV5-1; CDR3 DNA: TGCGCCAGCAGCTTGACCCTTCCGGGACGCTCAGGGGAGACCCAGTACTTC; CDR3 protein: CASSLTLPGRSGETQYF
D gene: NA; clone size: NA; J gene: TRBJ1-2; V gene: TRBV30; CDR3 DNA: TGTGCCTGGAGTCCTCTTTCCTATGGCTACACCTTC; CDR3 protein: CAWSPLSYGYTF
D gene: NA; clone size: NA; J gene: TRBJ2-7; V gene: TRBV28; CDR3 DNA: TGTGCCAGCGGAGCAGGGTCCACCTACGAGCAGTACTTC; CDR3 protein: CASGAGSTYEQYF
D gene: TRBD1; clone size: few; J gene: TRBJ1-4; V gene: TRBV7-9; CDR3 DNA: TGTGCCAGCAGCCCGGGACAGATGACTAATGAAAAACTGTTTTTT; CDR3 protein: CASSPGQMTNEKLFF
D gene: TRBD1; clone size: few; J gene: TRBJ1-1; V gene: TRBV30; CDR3 DNA: TGTGCCTGGGCAAAGGACAGGGGGAACACTGAAGCTTTCTTT; CDR3 protein: CAWAKDRGNTEAFF
D gene: NA; clone size: few; J gene: TRBJ2-1; V gene: TRBV7-7; CDR3 DNA: TGTGCTAGCAGCCCCGGACTCCACAATGAGCAGTTCTTC; CDR3 protein: CASSPGLHNEQFF
D gene: TRBD1; clone size: few; J gene: TRBJ2-1; V gene: TRBV7-2; CDR3 DNA: TGTGCCAGCAGCTCCACCGACAGGGTAGAGTTCTTC; CDR3 protein: CASSSTDRVEFF